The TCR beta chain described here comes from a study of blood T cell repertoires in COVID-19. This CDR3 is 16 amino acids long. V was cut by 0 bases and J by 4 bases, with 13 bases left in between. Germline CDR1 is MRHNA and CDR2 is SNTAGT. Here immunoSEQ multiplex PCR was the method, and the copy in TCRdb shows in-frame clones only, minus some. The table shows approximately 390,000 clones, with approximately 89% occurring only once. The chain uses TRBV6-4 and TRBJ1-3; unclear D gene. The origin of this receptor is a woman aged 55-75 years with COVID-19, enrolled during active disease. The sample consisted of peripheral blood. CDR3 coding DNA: TGTGCCAGCAGTGACTCGAGACCGGGAAGAGGAAACACCATATATTTT. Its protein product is CASSDSRPGRGNTIYF.